This T cell receptor beta chain appears in the sequencing data of a study of T-cell memory formation after mild COVID-19. General study findings and limits: Clones shrinking between day 15 and 85 showed a balanced CD4/CD8 split, and those that grew later tilted toward CD4+. The authors left the SARS-CoV-2 specificity of second-wave clones peaking on day 37 unconfirmed. Cross-reactive memory apparently joined, as some responding clones appeared in pre-infection memory.

TCRdb reprocessed the 5' RACE reads via MiXCR and lists one record per CDR3 protein. The sample has 170,000 or so distinct CDR3 sequences; 20% to 25% are singletons. In its sample, this clonotype was seen a few times. Its antigen is not known. V lost 3 bases to trimming and J lost 0 bases; unmatched junction nucleotides: 1. The CDR3 contains 15 residues. CDR1 and CDR2 from the germline V gene are SGDLS and YYNGEE. Specimen: PBMCs or a T cell subset sorted from them (not recorded which). The J gene is TRBJ2-1, the V gene TRBV9; TRBD2 aligns across 9 bases. The clonotype comes from an adult woman who had mild COVID-19 (a few samples of this study predate the infection). Cell type and time point are not known. The CDR3 region is CASSASGISYNEQFF. The CDR3 DNA follows: TGTGCCAGCAGCGCTAGCGGGATCTCCTACAATGAGCAGTTCTTC.